These T cell receptor beta chains were read from a single sample in a study of T cell repertoires in cytomegalovirus infection. TCRdb processed the reads anew with MiXCR; each CDR3 protein has one entry. The repertoire has about 250,000 distinct CDR3 sequences, 6.5% of them found once; the top ten carry roughly 6.5%. Material: PBMCs. The receptors shown here come from a human donor in good health (CMV status not recorded). Some clones in this sample may be carry-over from other donors' samples. The CDR3 runs from the conserved cysteine through the conserved F or W. The D gene is left open where the match is weak. The size of a clone is reported for some rows only, either as once, few or many, or as a class for expanded clones.

j_gene	d_gene	len	abundance	v_gene	CDR3nt	CDR3aa
TRBJ2-2	.	13	many	TRBV7-2	TGTGCCAGCAGACCGTTGAACACCGGGGAGCTGTTTTTT	CASRPLNTGELFF
TRBJ2-7	.	14	many	TRBV2	TGTGCCAGCAGTGAAGTAGGGGTAACCTACGAGCAGTACTTC	CASSEVGVTYEQYF
TRBJ2-1	.	14	many	TRBV20-1	TGCAGTGCTAGGGACTGGCGAAATTACAATGAGCAGTTCTTC	CSARDWRNYNEQFF
TRBJ1-1	.	12	many	TRBV29-1	TGCAGCGACACAGACAGGAACACTGAAGCTTTCTTT	CSDTDRNTEAFF
TRBJ2-1	TRBD1	17	many	TRBV3-1	TGTGCCAGCAGCCACTCTCCGACAGGGATCTCCCCCAATGAGCAGTTCTTC	CASSHSPTGISPNEQFF
TRBJ1-6	.	14	.	TRBV5-6	TGTGCCAGCAGCTTGGAGGGCGGTATCTCACCCCTCCACTTT	CASSLEGGISPLHF
TRBJ1-6	.	13	many	TRBV7-2	TGTGCCAGCAGCTTCGCACCGAATTCACCCCTCCACTTT	CASSFAPNSPLHF
TRBJ2-2	.	14	few	TRBV5-6	TGTGCCAGCAGCGGTCTAGAGAACACCGGGGAGCTGTTTTTT	CASSGLENTGELFF
TRBJ1-1	.	8	many	TRBV7-3	TGTGTGGACACTGAAGCTTTCTTT	CVDTEAFF
TRBJ2-7	TRBD1	12	.	TRBV30	TGTGCCTGGGCCCCAGGGGGCGGCGAGCAGTACTTC	CAWAPGGGEQYF
TRBJ1-1	.	15	many	TRBV7-2	TGTGCCAGCAGCTTTTCGAGAGGGGGGGACACTGAAGCTTTCTTT	CASSFSRGGDTEAFF
TRBJ2-7	.	14	many	TRBV4-3	TGCGCCAGCAGCCAACAGGGCCTAACCTACGAGCAGTACTTC	CASSQQGLTYEQYF
TRBJ2-5	.	14	many	TRBV2	TGTGCCAAAGGCCGGGCAGGGTTTCGAGAGACCCAGTACTTC	CAKGRAGFRETQYF
TRBJ2-5	.	14	many	TRBV7-2	TGTGCCAGCAGTCCTACCCGGGCCCAAGAGACCCAGTACTTC	CASSPTRAQETQYF
TRBJ2-7	.	13	many	TRBV4-2	TGTGCCAGCAGCCAAGATCAAGGGAACGAGCAGTACTTC	CASSQDQGNEQYF
TRBJ1-1	.	15	many	TRBV29-1	TGCAGCGTTGCGAAGGACATCGACTGGAACACTGAAGCTTTCTTT	CSVAKDIDWNTEAFF
TRBJ1-1	TRBD1	12	many	TRBV6-1	TGTGCCAGCAGCGACAGGGATACTGAAGCTTTCTTT	CASSDRDTEAFF
TRBJ2-1	.	15	few	TRBV29-1	TGCAGCGTTGAAGTTCCAGGGAGCTCCTACAATGAGCAGTTCTTC	CSVEVPGSSYNEQFF
TRBJ1-1	.	15	many	TRBV5-1	TGCGCCAGCAGCTTGTTCCCGGGGACGAACACTGAAGCTTTCTTT	CASSLFPGTNTEAFF
TRBJ2-5	TRBD1	14	many	TRBV7-9	TGTGCCAGCAGCCCCTGGGACAGGGGTGAGACCCAGTACTTC	CASSPWDRGETQYF
TRBJ2-2	TRBD1	15	many	TRBV19	TGTGCCAGTAGAACTGGACAGGGGTACACCGGGGAGCTGTTTTTT	CASRTGQGYTGELFF
TRBJ1-5	TRBD1	17	many	TRBV6-2/TRBV6-3	TGTGCCAGCAGTCGAGCCGGGACAGGGTACAGCAATCAGCCCCAGCATTTT	CASSRAGTGYSNQPQHF
TRBJ2-6	TRBD1	19	many	TRBV7-2	TGTGCCAGCAGCCCCGGGACAGGGAGGTCTCTGACTGGGGCCAACGTCCTGACTTTC	CASSPGTGRSLTGANVLTF